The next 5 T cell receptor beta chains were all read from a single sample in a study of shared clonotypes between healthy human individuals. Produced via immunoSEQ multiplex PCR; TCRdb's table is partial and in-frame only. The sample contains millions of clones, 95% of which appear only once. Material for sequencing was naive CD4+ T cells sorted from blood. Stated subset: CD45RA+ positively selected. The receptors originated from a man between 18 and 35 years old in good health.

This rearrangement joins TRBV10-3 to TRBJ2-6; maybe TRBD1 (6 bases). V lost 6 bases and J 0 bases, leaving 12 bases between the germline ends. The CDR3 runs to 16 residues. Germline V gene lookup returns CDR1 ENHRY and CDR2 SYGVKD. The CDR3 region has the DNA TGTGCCATCAGCAGCTCAGGGGACTCTGGGGCCAACGTCCTGACTTTC. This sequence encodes CAISSSGDSGANVLTF.

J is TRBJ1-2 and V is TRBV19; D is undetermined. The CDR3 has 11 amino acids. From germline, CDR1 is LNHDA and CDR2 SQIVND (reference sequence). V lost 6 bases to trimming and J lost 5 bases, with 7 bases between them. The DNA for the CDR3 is TGTGCCAGTAGCGACCTGTATGGCTACACCTTC. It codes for CASSDLYGYTF. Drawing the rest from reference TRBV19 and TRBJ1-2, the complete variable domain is DGGITQSPKYLFRKEGQNVTLSCEQNLNHDAMYWYRQDPGQGLRLIYYSQIVNDFQKGDIAEGYSVSREKKESFPLTVTSAQKNPTAFYLCASSDLYGYTFGSGTRLTVV.

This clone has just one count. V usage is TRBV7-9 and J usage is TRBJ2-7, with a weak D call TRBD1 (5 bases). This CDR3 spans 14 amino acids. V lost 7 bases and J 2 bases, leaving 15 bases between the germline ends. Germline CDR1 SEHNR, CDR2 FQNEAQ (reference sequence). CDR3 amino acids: CASNVAGNPYEQYF. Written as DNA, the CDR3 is TGTGCCAGCAACGTCGCAGGGAACCCCTACGAGCAGTACTTC.

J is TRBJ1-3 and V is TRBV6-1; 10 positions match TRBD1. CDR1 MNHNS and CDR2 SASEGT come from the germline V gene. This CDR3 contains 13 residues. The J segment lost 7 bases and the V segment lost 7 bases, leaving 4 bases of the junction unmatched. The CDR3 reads CASTGQGGNTIYF. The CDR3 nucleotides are TGTGCCAGCACCGGACAGGGGGGGAACACCATATATTTT.

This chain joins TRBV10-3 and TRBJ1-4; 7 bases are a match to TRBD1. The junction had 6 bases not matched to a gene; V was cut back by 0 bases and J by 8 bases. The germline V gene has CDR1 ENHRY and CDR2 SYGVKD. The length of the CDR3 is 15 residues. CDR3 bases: TGTGCCATCAGTGAGTCGGGAGGGGGCCAGGAAAAACTGTTTTTT. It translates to CAISESGGGQEKLFF.